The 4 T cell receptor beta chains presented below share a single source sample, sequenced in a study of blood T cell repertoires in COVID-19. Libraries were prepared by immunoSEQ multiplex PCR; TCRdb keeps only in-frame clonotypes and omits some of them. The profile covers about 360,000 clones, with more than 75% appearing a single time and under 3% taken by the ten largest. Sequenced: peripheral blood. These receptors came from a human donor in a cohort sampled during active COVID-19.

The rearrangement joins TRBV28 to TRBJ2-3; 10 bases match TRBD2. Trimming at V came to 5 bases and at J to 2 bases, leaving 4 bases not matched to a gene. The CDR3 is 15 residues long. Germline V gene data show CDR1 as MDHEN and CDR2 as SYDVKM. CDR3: CASSPGLAYTDTQYF. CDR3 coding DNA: TGTGCCAGCAGTCCGGGACTAGCGTACACAGATACGCAGTATTTT.

The CDR3 region has the DNA TGTGCCAGCAGCTCGATAGGGCGGGGGACCTATGGCTACACCTTC. It is translated as CASSSIGRGTYGYTF. V is TRBV7-9 and J is TRBJ1-2; possibly TRBD1 for D (5 bases). This CDR3 comprises 15 residues. Germline loops: CDR1 SEHNR, CDR2 FQNEAQ (reference sequence). Trimming removed 4 bases from V and 4 bases from J, with 16 bases in between.

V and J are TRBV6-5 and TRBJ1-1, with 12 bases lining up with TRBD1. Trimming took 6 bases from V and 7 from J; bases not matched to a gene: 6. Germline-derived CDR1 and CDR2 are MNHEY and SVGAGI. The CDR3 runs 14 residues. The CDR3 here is CASSRDRGRDEAFF. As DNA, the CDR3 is TGTGCCAGCAGCCGGGACAGGGGGCGCGATGAAGCTTTCTTT.

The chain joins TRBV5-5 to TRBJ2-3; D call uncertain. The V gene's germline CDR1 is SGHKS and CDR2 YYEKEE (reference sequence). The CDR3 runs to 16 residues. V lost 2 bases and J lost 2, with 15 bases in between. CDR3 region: CASSLRDTGSTDTQYF. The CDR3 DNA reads TGTGCCAGCAGCTTAAGAGACACCGGCTCCACAGATACGCAGTATTTT.